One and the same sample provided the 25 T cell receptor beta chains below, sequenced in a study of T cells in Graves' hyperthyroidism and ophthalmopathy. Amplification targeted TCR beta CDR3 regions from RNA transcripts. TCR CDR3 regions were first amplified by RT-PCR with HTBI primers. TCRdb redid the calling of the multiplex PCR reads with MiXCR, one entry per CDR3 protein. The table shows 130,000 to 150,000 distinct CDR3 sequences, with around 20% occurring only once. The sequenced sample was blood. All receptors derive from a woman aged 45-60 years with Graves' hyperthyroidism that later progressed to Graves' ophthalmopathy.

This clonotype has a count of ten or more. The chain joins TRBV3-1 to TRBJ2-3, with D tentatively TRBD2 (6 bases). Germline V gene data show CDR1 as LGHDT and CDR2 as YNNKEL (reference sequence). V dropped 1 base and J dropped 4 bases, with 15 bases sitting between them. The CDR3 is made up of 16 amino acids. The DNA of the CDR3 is TGTGCCAGCAGCCAAGGGGACCGGGAGTGGGCAGATACGCAGTATTTT. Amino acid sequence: CASSQGDREWADTQYF.

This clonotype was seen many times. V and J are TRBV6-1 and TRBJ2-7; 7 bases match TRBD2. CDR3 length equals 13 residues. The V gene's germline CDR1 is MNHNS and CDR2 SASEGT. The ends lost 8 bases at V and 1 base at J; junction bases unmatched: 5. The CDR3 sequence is CASSREASYEQYF. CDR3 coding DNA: TGTGCCAGCTCACGGGAGGCGTCCTACGAGCAGTACTTC.

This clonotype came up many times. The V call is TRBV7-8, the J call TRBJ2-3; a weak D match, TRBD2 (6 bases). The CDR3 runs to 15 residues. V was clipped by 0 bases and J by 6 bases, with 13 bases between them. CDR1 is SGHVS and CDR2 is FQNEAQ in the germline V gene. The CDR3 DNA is TGTGCCAGCAGCTTAGCGGGAGGTTTTGGGGATACGCAGTATTTT. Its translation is CASSLAGGFGDTQYF.

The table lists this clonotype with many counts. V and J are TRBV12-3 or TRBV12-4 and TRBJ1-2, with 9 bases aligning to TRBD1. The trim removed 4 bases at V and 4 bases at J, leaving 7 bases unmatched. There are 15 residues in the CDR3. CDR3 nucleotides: TGTGCCAGCAGTTCAGCCGGGACAGGGCGCTATGGCTACACCTTC. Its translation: CASSSAGTGRYGYTF.

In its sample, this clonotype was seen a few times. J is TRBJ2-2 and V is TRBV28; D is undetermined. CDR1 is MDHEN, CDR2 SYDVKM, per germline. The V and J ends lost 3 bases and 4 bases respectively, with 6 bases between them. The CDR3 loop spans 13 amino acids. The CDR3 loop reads CASSFGPTGELFF. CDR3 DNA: TGTGCCAGCAGTTTTGGACCCACCGGGGAGCTGTTTTTT.

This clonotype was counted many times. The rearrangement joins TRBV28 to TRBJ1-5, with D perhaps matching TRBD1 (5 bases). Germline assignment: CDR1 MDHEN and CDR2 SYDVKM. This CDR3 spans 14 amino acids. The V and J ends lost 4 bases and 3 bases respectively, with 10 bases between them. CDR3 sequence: CASSSAGPNQPQHF. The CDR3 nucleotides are TGTGCCAGCAGTTCCGCAGGGCCCAATCAGCCCCAGCATTTT.

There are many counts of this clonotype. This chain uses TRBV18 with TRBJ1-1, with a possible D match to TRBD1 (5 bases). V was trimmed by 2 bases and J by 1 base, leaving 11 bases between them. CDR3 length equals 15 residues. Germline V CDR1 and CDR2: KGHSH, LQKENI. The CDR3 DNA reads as TGTGCCAGCTCACCATCTCGACAGCAGAACACTGAAGCTTTCTTT. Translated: CASSPSRQQNTEAFF.

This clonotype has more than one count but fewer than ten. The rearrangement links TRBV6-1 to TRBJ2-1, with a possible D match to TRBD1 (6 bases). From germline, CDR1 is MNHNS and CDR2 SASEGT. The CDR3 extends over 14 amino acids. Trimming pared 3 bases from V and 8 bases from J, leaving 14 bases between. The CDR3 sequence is CASSEGTGRDEQFF. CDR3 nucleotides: TGTGCCAGCAGTGAGGGTACAGGGAGAGATGAGCAGTTCTTC.

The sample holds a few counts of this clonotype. The CDR3 coding sequence is TGTGCCAGCAGTGAAGCAAAGGGAACGGGAGGCTACACCTTC. It specifies CASSEAKGTGGYTF. The chain carries TRBV6-1 and TRBJ1-2; no clear D. The germline gives CDR1 MNHNS, CDR2 SASEGT. Trimming took 0 bases from V and 8 from J, leaving 13 bases between them. There are 14 residues in the CDR3.

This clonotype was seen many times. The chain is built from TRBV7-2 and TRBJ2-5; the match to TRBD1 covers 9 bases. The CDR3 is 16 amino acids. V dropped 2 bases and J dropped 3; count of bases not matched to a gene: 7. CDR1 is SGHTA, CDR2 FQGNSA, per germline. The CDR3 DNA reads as TGTGCCAGCAGCTTATGGGGGACAGGGCCAGAAGAGACCCAGTACTTC. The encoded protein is CASSLWGTGPEETQYF.

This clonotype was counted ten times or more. CDR3 in DNA: TGTGCCAGCAGCCAGGGACTACGCCAGTACGAGCAGTACTTC. Translating it yields CASSQGLRQYEQYF. This rearrangement joins TRBV3-1 to TRBJ2-7, with TRBD2 matching 7 bases. The J segment lost 4 bases and the V segment lost 3 bases, leaving 6 bases of the junction unmatched. From germline, CDR1 is LGHDT and CDR2 YNNKEL (reference sequence). The CDR3 is made up of 14 amino acids.

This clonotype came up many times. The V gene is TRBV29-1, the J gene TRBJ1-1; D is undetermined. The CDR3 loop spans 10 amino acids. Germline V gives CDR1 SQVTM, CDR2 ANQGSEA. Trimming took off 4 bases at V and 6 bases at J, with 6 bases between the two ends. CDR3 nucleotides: TGCAGCGTTGTAATTTCTGAAGCTTTCTTT. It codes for CSVVISEAFF.

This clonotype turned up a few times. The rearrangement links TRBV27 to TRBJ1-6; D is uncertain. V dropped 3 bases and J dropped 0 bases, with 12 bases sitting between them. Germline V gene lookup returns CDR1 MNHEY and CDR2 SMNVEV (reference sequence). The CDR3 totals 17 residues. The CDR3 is CASSFRQASSYNSPLHF. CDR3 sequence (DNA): TGTGCCAGCAGTTTTAGGCAGGCAAGCTCCTATAATTCACCCCTCCACTTT.

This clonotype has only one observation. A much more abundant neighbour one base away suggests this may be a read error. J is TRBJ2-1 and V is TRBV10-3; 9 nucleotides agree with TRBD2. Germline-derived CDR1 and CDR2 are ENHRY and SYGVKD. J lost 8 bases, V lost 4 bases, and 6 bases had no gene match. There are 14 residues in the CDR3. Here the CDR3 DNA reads TGTGCCATCAGTGCCCCGGGACTAGCCGATGAGCAGTTCTTC. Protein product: CAISAPGLADEQFF.

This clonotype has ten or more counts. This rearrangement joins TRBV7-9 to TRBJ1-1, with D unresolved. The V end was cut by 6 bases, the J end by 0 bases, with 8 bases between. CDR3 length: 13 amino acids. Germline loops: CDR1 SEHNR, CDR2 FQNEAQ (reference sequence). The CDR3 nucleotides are TGTGCCAGCAGTTTCAGCGTGAACACTGAAGCTTTCTTT. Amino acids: CASSFSVNTEAFF.

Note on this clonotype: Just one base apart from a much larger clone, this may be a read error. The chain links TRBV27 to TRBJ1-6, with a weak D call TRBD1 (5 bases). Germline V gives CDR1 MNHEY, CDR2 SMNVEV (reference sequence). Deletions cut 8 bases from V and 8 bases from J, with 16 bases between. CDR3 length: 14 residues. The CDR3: CASRSTGTDSPLHF. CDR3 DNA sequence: TGTGCCAGCCGTTCAACAGGAACGGATTCACCCCTCCACTTT.

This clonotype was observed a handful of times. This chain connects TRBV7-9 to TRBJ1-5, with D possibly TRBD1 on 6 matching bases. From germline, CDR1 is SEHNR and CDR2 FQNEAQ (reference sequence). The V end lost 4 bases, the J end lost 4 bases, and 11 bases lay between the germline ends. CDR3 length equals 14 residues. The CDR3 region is CASSSGQMNQPQHF. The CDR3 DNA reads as TGTGCCAGCAGCTCCGGACAGATGAATCAGCCCCAGCATTTT.

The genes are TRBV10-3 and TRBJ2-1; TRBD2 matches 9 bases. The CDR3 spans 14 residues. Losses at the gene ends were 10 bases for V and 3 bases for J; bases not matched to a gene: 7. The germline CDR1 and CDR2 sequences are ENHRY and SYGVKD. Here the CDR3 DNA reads TGTGCCACCTCGTCTAGCGGGAACTACAATGAGCAGTTCTTC. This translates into CATSSSGNYNEQFF.

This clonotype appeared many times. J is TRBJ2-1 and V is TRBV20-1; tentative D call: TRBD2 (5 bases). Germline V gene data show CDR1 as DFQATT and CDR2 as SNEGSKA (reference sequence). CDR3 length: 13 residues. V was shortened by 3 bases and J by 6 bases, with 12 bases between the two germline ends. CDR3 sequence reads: CSASTTSFNEQFF. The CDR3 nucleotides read TGCAGTGCTAGCACAACTAGTTTCAATGAGCAGTTCTTC.

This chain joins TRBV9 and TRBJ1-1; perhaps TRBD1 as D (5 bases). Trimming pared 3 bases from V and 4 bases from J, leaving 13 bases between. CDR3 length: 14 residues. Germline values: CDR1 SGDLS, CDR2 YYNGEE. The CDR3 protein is CASSGTDSLTEAFF. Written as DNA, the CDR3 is TGTGCCAGCAGCGGAACCGACAGCCTCACTGAAGCTTTCTTT.

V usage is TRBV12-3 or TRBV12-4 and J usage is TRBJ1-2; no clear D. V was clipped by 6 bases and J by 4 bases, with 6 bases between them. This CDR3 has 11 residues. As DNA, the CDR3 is TGTGCCAGCAGGGCTGGCTATGGCTACACCTTC. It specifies CASRAGYGYTF.

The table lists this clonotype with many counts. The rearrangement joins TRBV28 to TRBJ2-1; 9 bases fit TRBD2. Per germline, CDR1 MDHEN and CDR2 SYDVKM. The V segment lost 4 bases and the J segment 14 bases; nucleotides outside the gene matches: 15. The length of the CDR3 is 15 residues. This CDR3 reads CASSSIRTRTSEEFF. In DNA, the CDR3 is TGTGCCAGCAGTTCAATCAGGACCCGGACTAGCGAAGAGTTCTTC.

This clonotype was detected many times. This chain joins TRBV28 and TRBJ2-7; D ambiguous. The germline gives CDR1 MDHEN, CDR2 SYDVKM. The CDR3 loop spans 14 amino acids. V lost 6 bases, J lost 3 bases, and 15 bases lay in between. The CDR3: CASSRLDRYYEQYF. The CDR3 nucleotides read TGTGCCAGCAGCCGTCTGGACCGCTACTACGAGCAGTACTTC.

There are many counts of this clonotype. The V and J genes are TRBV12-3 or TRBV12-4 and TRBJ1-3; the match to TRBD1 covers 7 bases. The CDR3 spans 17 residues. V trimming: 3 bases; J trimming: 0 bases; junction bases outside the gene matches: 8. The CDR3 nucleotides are TGTGCCAGCAGTTTCGGGGGACAGCTGAGCTCTGGAAACACCATATATTTT. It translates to CASSFGGQLSSGNTIYF.

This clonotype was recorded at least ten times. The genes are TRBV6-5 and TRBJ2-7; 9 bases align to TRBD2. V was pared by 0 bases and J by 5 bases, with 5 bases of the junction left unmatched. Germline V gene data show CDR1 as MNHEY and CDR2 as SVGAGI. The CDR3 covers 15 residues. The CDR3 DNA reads TGTGCCAGCAGTTACTCGAGCGGGAGGAGGGACGAGCAGTACTTC. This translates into CASSYSSGRRDEQYF.